These 19 T cell receptor beta chains share one sample of origin, sequenced in a study of technical replicates of blood from a few donors. Sequencing was performed with immunoSEQ multiplex PCR; in TCRdb, only in-frame clones are kept and a portion is missing. The data show 100,000 or so clones, just over 95% seen once. Specimen: T cells isolated from PBMCs. Every receptor here comes from a human donor in good health.

This CDR3 is CASSQEMVVRGFSGSGELFF. The CDR3 DNA reads as TGTGCCAGCAGCCAAGAGATGGTGGTACGGGGATTTTCCGGGTCCGGGGAGCTGTTTTTT. This chain uses TRBV4-2 with TRBJ2-2; D may be TRBD2 (5 bases). The germline CDR1 and CDR2 sequences are LGHNA and YNFKEQ. V was shortened by 0 bases and J by 6 bases, with 26 bases between the two germline ends. There are 20 residues in the CDR3.

This clone was seen a single time. V and J are TRBV11-2 and TRBJ2-5, with D perhaps matching TRBD1 (5 bases). Germline CDR1 reads SGHAT; CDR2 reads FQNNGV. The CDR3 is 15 amino acids. V lost 2 bases and J lost 2, with 12 bases in between. CDR3 loop: CASSLRQTKQETQYF. The CDR3 nucleotides read TGTGCCAGCAGCTTAAGACAGACCAAGCAAGAGACCCAGTACTTC.

The table lists this clone with a count of one. This chain joins TRBV6-6 and TRBJ1-1, with 7 bases matching TRBD1. CDR3 size: 14 residues. Germline V gives CDR1 MNHNY, CDR2 SVGAGI (reference sequence). With 6 bases clipped from V and 1 base from J, the junction kept 5 bases outside the gene matches. CDR3 coding DNA: TGTGCCAGCAGACCTCCAGGGGGGAACACTGAAGCTTTCTTT. As protein: CASRPPGGNTEAFF.

The rearrangement uses TRBV7-2 and TRBJ2-3; the D is unclear. V shed 5 bases and J shed 2 bases, with 11 bases lying between them. This CDR3 is built from 14 residues. Germline CDR1 SGHTA, CDR2 FQGNSA. The CDR3 is CASSIETVTDTQYF. The CDR3 bases are TGTGCCAGCAGCATCGAGACTGTCACAGATACGCAGTATTTT.

As DNA, the CDR3 is TGTGCCAGCAACAGGATTTATAGCAATCAGCCCCAGCATTTT. Its translation: CASNRIYSNQPQHF. The J gene is TRBJ1-5, the V gene TRBV28; D is possibly TRBD1 (5 bases). CDR3 length: 14 residues. V lost 7 bases to trimming and J lost 0 bases, with 10 bases between them. The germline V gene has CDR1 MDHEN and CDR2 SYDVKM.

The chain is built from TRBV5-1 and TRBJ2-1; 9 bases map to TRBD2. This CDR3 has 16 amino acids. Germline V gene lookup returns CDR1 SGHRS and CDR2 YFSETQ. V lost 0 bases, J lost 9 bases, and 10 bases stayed unmatched. CDR3 sequence reads: CASSLASQTSGSEQFF. CDR3 in DNA: TGCGCCAGCAGCTTGGCGTCGCAGACTAGCGGTAGTGAGCAGTTCTTC.

This chain uses TRBV4-2 with TRBJ2-3; 10 nucleotides match TRBD2. This CDR3 region has 16 residues. The ends lost 4 bases at V and 6 bases at J; junction bases unmatched: 10. Germline V gene sequence: CDR1 LGHNA, CDR2 YNFKEQ. CDR3 region: CASSLAAGGPVDTQYF. The CDR3 DNA reads TGTGCCAGCAGCCTAGCAGCGGGGGGGCCGGTGGATACGCAGTATTTT.

V and J are TRBV7-9 and TRBJ1-5; tentative D call: TRBD1 (5 bases). The CDR3 totals 13 residues. Germline CDR1 and CDR2: SEHNR and FQNEAQ (reference sequence). The V end lost 5 bases, the J end lost 3 bases, and 8 bases lay between the germline ends. The DNA for the CDR3 is TGTGCCAGCAGCCCGACAGACAATCAGCCCCAGCATTTT. It codes for CASSPTDNQPQHF.

The rearrangement uses TRBV11-3 and TRBJ2-5, with 12 bases lining up with TRBD2. Trimming removed 5 bases from V and 6 bases from J; junction bases left unmatched: 7. Germline values: CDR1 SGHNT, CDR2 YENEEA. This CDR3 has 15 amino acids. CDR3 DNA sequence: TGTGCCAGCAGCCTGACTAGCGGGGGAGGGAAGACCCAGTACTTC. Protein: CASSLTSGGGKTQYF. Drawing the rest from reference TRBV11-3 and TRBJ2-5, the complete variable domain is EAGVVQSPRYKIIEKKQPVAFWCNPISGHNTLYWYLQNLGQGPELLIRYENEEAVDDSQLPKDRFSAERLKGVDSTLKIQPAELGDSAVYLCASSLTSGGGKTQYFGPGTRLLVL.

The chain recombines TRBV10-1 with TRBJ1-4; 7 bases are shared with TRBD1. Trimming cost V 3 bases and J 5 bases; bases outside gene matches: 0. Germline V gene data show CDR1 as WNHNN and CDR2 as SYGVQD (reference sequence). This CDR3 spans 13 amino acids. The CDR3, as DNA: TGCGCCAGCAGTGACAGGGGGAATGAAAAACTGTTTTTT. This translates into CASSDRGNEKLFF.

To note about this clone: Within the sample, other DNA sequences also encode this same CDR3. The chain carries TRBV27 and TRBJ2-7; tentative D call: TRBD1 (5 bases). Germline CDR1 is MNHEY and CDR2 is SMNVEV (reference sequence). V lost 0 bases, J lost 2 bases, and 5 bases lay in between. The CDR3 extends over 13 amino acids. CDR3 nucleotide sequence: TGTGCCAGCAGTTTATCCAGGGCCTACGAGCAGTACTTC. Amino acids: CASSLSRAYEQYF.

J is TRBJ2-5 and V is TRBV7-6; 8 nucleotides match TRBD2. From germline, CDR1 is SGHVS and CDR2 FNYEAQ. Unmatched junction bases numbered 11, after V lost 3 bases and J lost 5 bases. CDR3 length equals 16 residues. The CDR3 reads CASSLAGLGSLETQYF. CDR3 in DNA: TGTGCCAGCAGCTTGGCGGGACTAGGCTCTTTGGAGACCCAGTACTTC.

The V call is TRBV11-2, the J call TRBJ1-2, with TRBD1 matching over 10 bases. With V trimmed by 0 bases and J by 5 bases, 15 bases remained unmatched. Germline V gene sequence: CDR1 SGHAT, CDR2 FQNNGV. This CDR3 has 19 residues. The CDR3 region is CASSLDQWGTGAFGYGYTF. The CDR3 region has the DNA TGTGCCAGCAGCTTAGACCAATGGGGGACAGGGGCTTTCGGGTATGGCTACACCTTC.

This rearrangement joins TRBV6-5 to TRBJ1-1, with D unresolved. Germline-derived CDR1 and CDR2 are MNHEY and SVGAGI. The V and J ends lost 8 bases and 6 bases respectively, with 10 bases between them. The CDR3 consists of 11 residues. The CDR3 protein is CASEGRAEAFF. The CDR3 DNA is TGTGCCAGCGAAGGGCGGGCTGAAGCTTTCTTT.

The chain couples TRBV9 to TRBJ1-1; 7 bases agree with TRBD1. The CDR3 covers 19 residues. CDR1 SGDLS and CDR2 YYNGEE come from the germline V gene. After removal of 3 bases from V and 1 base from J, the junction contained 18 bases not matched to a gene. DNA for the CDR3: TGTGCCAGCAGCGCGTCCGGACAGGCTGGAGGCTCGGGGAACACTGAAGCTTTCTTT. Encoded protein: CASSASGQAGGSGNTEAFF. The variable domain in full, completed from reference TRBV9 and TRBJ1-1, reads DSGVTQTPKHLITATGQRVTLRCSPRSGDLSVYWYQQSLDQGLQFLIQYYNGEERAKGNILERFSAQQFPDLHSELNLSSLELGDSALYFCASSASGQAGGSGNTEAFFGQGTRLTVV.

V gene TRBV19 combines with J gene TRBJ2-1; 9 bases align to TRBD1. The CDR3 covers 14 residues. The germline CDR1 and CDR2 sequences are LNHDA and SQIVND (reference sequence). Trimming took 11 bases from V and 5 from J; bases not matched to a gene: 10. The CDR3 sequence: CASRRDRDHNEQFF. CDR3 coding DNA: TGTGCCTCGAGAAGGGACAGGGATCACAATGAGCAGTTCTTC.

The genes are TRBV7-2 and TRBJ1-2; a weak D match, TRBD1 (5 bases). This CDR3 is 13 amino acids long. The ends were cut back, 5 bases at V and 8 bases at J, with 15 bases in the middle. Germline lookup yields CDR1 SGHTA and CDR2 FQGNSA. The CDR3 reads CASSPRQGGGYTF. DNA of the CDR3: TGTGCCAGCAGCCCTAGGCAGGGCGGCGGCTACACCTTC.

CDR3 nucleotide sequence: TGTGCCAGCAGTCCCCCGGGGAACGCGAACACCGGGGAGCTGTTTTTT. Encoded protein: CASSPPGNANTGELFF. This sequence joins TRBV7-9 and TRBJ2-2; D possibly corresponds to TRBD2 (5 bases). The CDR3 contains 16 residues. Germline V gene data show CDR1 as SEHNR and CDR2 as FQNEAQ (reference sequence). V was trimmed by 6 bases and J by 0 bases, leaving 14 bases between them.

The chain links TRBV27 to TRBJ1-5; 7 bases line up with TRBD1. The V gene's germline CDR1 is MNHEY and CDR2 SMNVEV (reference sequence). The V gene end was trimmed by 5 bases and the J gene end by 2 bases; junction bases not matched to a gene: 6. This CDR3 contains 15 residues. The CDR3 DNA is TGTGCCAGCAGTCCAGGGGGAAGAGGCAATCAGCCCCAGCATTTT. Amino acid sequence: CASSPGGRGNQPQHF.